This T cell receptor (beta chain) derives from a study of cytomegalovirus exposure and HLA in healthy donors. The PCR had 60 Vbeta and 13 Jbeta primers. Original methodology: A later analysis tallied 75 million to 80 million unique TCR beta chains, approximately 10 million of them shared. Sequencing used immunoSEQ multiplex PCR; TCRdb keeps in-frame clones, though not all of them. The D gene and trimming were derived from the DNA, and the V and J assignments and clone size from that table. The sample lists about 76,000 clones, more than 65% seen once, with roughly 15% in the top ten. These donors counted as nominally healthy when sampled, but unrecorded immune exposures were likely. The V and J ends lost 0 bases and 2 bases respectively, with 14 bases between them. Germline lookup yields CDR1 MNHEY and CDR2 SMNVEV (reference sequence). This CDR3 has 17 residues.

The sequence was obtained from a middle-aged woman in good health and CMV-seropositive. Sequenced: PBMCs. The J gene is TRBJ2-1, the V gene TRBV27, with a possible D match to TRBD1 (5 bases). For the CDR3, the DNA is TGTGCCAGCAGTTTATCGGGTAGGCAGGGTGCCTACAATGAGCAGTTCTTC. As protein: CASSLSGRQGAYNEQFF.